Reported below is one TCR beta chain. About 0.5 to 1 ug RNA was reverse transcribed with random hexamers. Multiplex PCR with immunoSEQ amplified the TCR beta CDR3 across 54 Vbeta and 13 Jbeta. Each CDR3 protein gets one entry after TCRdb re-called the immunoSEQ multiplex PCR reads with MiXCR. The sample has about 120,000 distinct CDR3 sequences; 90% to 95% are singletons. These data originate in a study of CD8 T cells in Susac syndrome. The germline gives CDR1 MNHEY, CDR2 SVGAGI. V lost 2 bases and J 4 bases, leaving 9 bases between the germline ends. CDR3 length equals 15 residues. This chain uses TRBV6-5 with TRBJ2-6; possible D gene TRBD1, 5 bases. Sequencing used CD4+ T cells from PBMCs. The sequence derives from a human donor in good health. CDR3 loop: CASSYQGSGANVLTF. CDR3 nucleotide sequence: TGTGCCAGCAGTTACCAGGGATCCGGGGCCAACGTCCTGACTTTC.